The rows below give T cell receptor beta chains drawn from one sample of a study of shared clonotypes between healthy human individuals. Clones were sequenced by immunoSEQ multiplex PCR, and TCRdb holds only the in-frame ones, with some missing. Here the sample spans about 510,000 clones, about 96% being singletons. Sequenced: naive CD4+ T cells sorted from blood. The receptors derive from a woman in her twenties or thirties in good health. Both conserved end residues are part of each CDR3. D genes are given only for firm matches. Only part of the rows carry a size: once, few, many, or a class if the clone is expanded.

TRBJ2-7	.	TRBD1	TRBV27	TGTGCCAGCAACCGATTCGGGACAGGAGTCAACGAGCAGTACTTC	CASNRFGTGVNEQYF
TRBJ2-1	.	TRBD2	TRBV18	TGTGCCAGCTCACCACCACTAGCGGACGAGCAGTTCTTC	CASSPPLADEQFF
TRBJ2-5	.	.	TRBV11-1	TGTGCCAGCAGCTCCGGACAGACGGCGTACCAAGAGACCCAGTACTTC	CASSSGQTAYQETQYF
TRBJ2-1	.	TRBD1	TRBV19	TGTGCCAGTAGTCAGACAGGGGCCGTAAATGAGCAGTTCTTC	CASSQTGAVNEQFF
TRBJ2-2	.	.	TRBV28	TGTGCCAGCAGTCCGACTGGTCCCGGGGAGCTGTTTTTT	CASSPTGPGELFF
TRBJ2-1	.	.	TRBV27	TGTGCCAGCAGTTTAGCTCTAGCAAGCAATGAGCAGTTCTTC	CASSLALASNEQFF
TRBJ2-1	.	.	TRBV5-4	TGTGCCAGCAGCTTGGGAGGGCAGAAAAGCGATGAGCAGTTCTTC	CASSLGGQKSDEQFF
TRBJ2-1	.	TRBD1	TRBV6-5	TGTGCCAGCACTCGGACAGGGCCCTACAATGAGCAGTTCTTC	CASTRTGPYNEQFF
TRBJ2-3	.	TRBD2	TRBV28	TGTGCCAGCAGTTCGGGGGTTCTAGCGGGTACAGATACGCAGTATTTT	CASSSGVLAGTDTQYF
TRBJ2-1	.	TRBD2	TRBV5-1	TGCGCCAGCAGCTTACTAGCGGGAGTGTACTACAATGAGCAGTTCTTC	CASSLLAGVYYNEQFF
TRBJ2-3	.	TRBD1	TRBV4-1	TGCGCCAGCAGCCGCATAGGGGGCGACACAGATACGCAGTATTTT	CASSRIGGDTDTQYF
TRBJ2-1	.	TRBD2	TRBV2	TGTGCCAGCAGTGAAGGGGGACTAGTCACCTATGAGCAGTTCTTC	CASSEGGLVTYEQFF
TRBJ1-1	few	.	TRBV18	TGTGCCAGCTCACCAGGTGGACCCGACACTGAAGCTTTCTTT	CASSPGGPDTEAFF
TRBJ1-1	.	.	TRBV19	TGTGCCAGTAGTTTTTTCTCAAGCGGGAACACTGAAGCTTTCTTT	CASSFFSSGNTEAFF
TRBJ2-7	once	TRBD1	TRBV27	TGTGCCAGCAGTTTTGCACAGGGGTTTTACGAGCAGTACTTC	CASSFAQGFYEQYF
TRBJ1-2	.	.	TRBV9	TGTGCCAGCAGCGCGGGTGCGTATGGCTACACCTTC	CASSAGAYGYTF
TRBJ2-3	.	.	TRBV9	TGTGCCAGCAGCGTTCGACATTACACAGATACGCAGTATTTT	CASSVRHYTDTQYF
TRBJ1-2	.	.	TRBV12-5	TGTGCTAGTGGTGCGCCTGGGGCTAACTATGGCTACACCTTC	CASGAPGANYGYTF
TRBJ1-1	.	TRBD1	TRBV30	TGTGCCTGGAGGGGACAGGGGGAAACTGCGGCTTTCTTT	CAWRGQGETAAFF
TRBJ1-1	.	TRBD1	TRBV2	TGTGCCAGCAGTTTTCCAGGGGGAGGGAACACTGAAGCTTTCTTT	CASSFPGGGNTEAFF
TRBJ2-3	.	.	TRBV18	TGTGCCAGCTCGCCATCTGGGGCCGGGACTCGAAAAGATACGCAGTATTTT	CASSPSGAGTRKDTQYF
TRBJ2-1	.	.	TRBV11-2	TGTGCCAGCAGCGTACATCTACCAAATGAGCAGTTCTTC	CASSVHLPNEQFF
TRBJ1-1	.	.	TRBV20-1	TGCAGTGCTCCATTGAACACTGAAGCTTTCTTT	CSAPLNTEAFF
TRBJ1-1	.	.	TRBV5-6	TGTGCCAGCAGCAATCTGGACACTGAAGCTTTCTTT	CASSNLDTEAFF
TRBJ2-1	.	TRBD2	TRBV10-3	TGTGCCATCAGTGGTGGTCTGAGCGGGAGGGCCTACAATGAGCAGTTCTTC	CAISGGLSGRAYNEQFF
TRBJ2-1	.	TRBD2	TRBV2	TGTGCCAGCAGTGAAAATGGACTAGCGGGTAATGAGCAGTTCTTC	CASSENGLAGNEQFF
TRBJ2-6	.	.	TRBV15	TGTGCCACCAGCCGGCGAGGGTCTGGGGCCAACGTCCTGACTTTC	CATSRRGSGANVLTF
TRBJ1-1	.	.	TRBV4-2	TGTGCCAGCAGCCAAGATTCGGGGGGAATGAACACTGAAGCTTTCTTT	CASSQDSGGMNTEAFF
TRBJ2-7	.	.	TRBV27	TGTGCCAGCAGTCCCGGGCTAGCGCCTCCCTACGAGCAGTACTTC	CASSPGLAPPYEQYF
TRBJ2-3	.	.	TRBV25-1	TGTGCCAGCAGGGAGACTAGCACAGATACGCAGTATTTT	CASRETSTDTQYF
TRBJ2-1	.	.	TRBV6-6	TGTGCCAGCAGTTACGGTCGCGGGGCCCAAAGGCAGTTCTTC	CASSYGRGAQRQFF
TRBJ1-3	.	.	TRBV4-1	TGCGCCAGCAGCCAAGATATGGCGTCTGGAAACACCATATATTTT	CASSQDMASGNTIYF
TRBJ2-1	.	.	TRBV19	TGTGCCAGTACGGGACCGGGACGGACAGCGGGAAAGATGATCTTC	CASTGPGRTAGKMIF
TRBJ2-5	.	.	TRBV6-1	TGTGCCAGCAGCCAGGCGGGCAACGGCGAGACCCAGTACTTC	CASSQAGNGETQYF
TRBJ2-7	.	.	TRBV10-3	TGTGCCATCAGTGGCCCAGGAGGCGGGATCTACGAGCAGTACTTC	CAISGPGGGIYEQYF
TRBJ1-6	.	.	TRBV6-6	TGTGCCAGCAAACAGGCCGGGGGGGTGTCACCCCTCCACTTT	CASKQAGGVSPLHF